This T cell receptor (beta chain) comes out of a study of molecular identifiers for immune sequencing clone quantification. The study, taken as a whole, reports: Spiked Jurkat TCR RNA equivalent to one cell was reportedly detectable in around 980,000 naive cells.

This clonotype appeared many times. Antigen specificity is unknown. CDR1 is SQVTM and CDR2 is ANQGSEA in the germline V gene. CDR3 length: 12 residues. V gave up 7 bases and J gave up 0 bases, with 6 bases separating them. With RNA at 10%, 30% or 50%, naive CD8 libraries came from roughly 18,000 to 920,000 sorted cells. Previously described methods with listed TCR primers produced the bulk TCR libraries. TCRdb reprocessed the PCR reads via MiXCR and lists one record per CDR3 protein. The sample lists approximately 54,000 distinct CDR3 sequences; roughly 24% were seen once. The sequence was collected from a human donor in good health. Some libraries in this study had Jurkat cell RNA spiked in. The genes are TRBV29-1 and TRBJ2-2; D is undetermined. Sequencing was performed on naive CD8+ T cells from blood, with Jurkat cell RNA spiked in. Subset of the sample: FACS-sorted CD8+CD4-CCR7+CD45RA+ naive T cells. Written as DNA, the CDR3 is TGCAGCGCCTGGGCGAACACCGGGGAGCTGTTTTTT. It translates to CSAWANTGELFF.